The 11 T cell receptor beta chains listed next were all sequenced from one sample in a study of blood T cell repertoires in COVID-19. The method was immunoSEQ multiplex PCR; TCRdb's version includes in-frame clones alone and lacks a portion of them. The table includes approximately 190,000 clones, around 83% detected once. Sequences were obtained from peripheral blood. These receptors were collected from a middle-aged woman with acute or convalescent COVID-19.

The genes are TRBV2 and TRBJ1-4; no reliable D call. There are 15 residues in the CDR3. CDR1 and CDR2 (germline): SNHLY, FYNNEI. Trimming took off 4 bases at V and 5 bases at J, with 14 bases between the two ends. The CDR3 region has the DNA TGTGCCAGCAGTGTAAGCGGTCAGAGCAATGAAAAACTGTTTTTT. Translating it yields CASSVSGQSNEKLFF.

The V gene is TRBV6-1, the J gene TRBJ1-1; 8 bases line up with TRBD1. The germline V gene has CDR1 MNHNS and CDR2 SASEGT. This CDR3 has 16 residues. V lost 4 bases to trimming and J lost 3 bases; unmatched junction nucleotides: 10. The CDR3 loop reads CASSGPWTGWDTEAFF. The CDR3 DNA is TGTGCCAGCAGTGGCCCATGGACAGGGTGGGACACTGAAGCTTTCTTT.

The chain joins TRBV15 to TRBJ2-7; TRBD1 matches 7 bases. The V gene's germline CDR1 is LNHNV and CDR2 YYDKDF (reference sequence). This CDR3 has 14 amino acids. The V segment lost 2 bases and the J segment 4 bases; nucleotides outside the gene matches: 5. The CDR3 loop is CATSRRTGLYEQYF. CDR3 DNA: TGTGCCACCAGCAGAAGGACAGGACTTTACGAGCAGTACTTC.

J is TRBJ2-7 and V is TRBV12-3 or TRBV12-4; D is perhaps TRBD1 (6 bases). The V and J ends lost 4 bases and 11 bases respectively, with 18 bases between them. The CDR3 spans 13 residues. Here the CDR3 reads CASSSLTGTREYF. In DNA form, the CDR3 reads TGTGCCAGCAGTTCACTCACCGGGACAAGAGAGTACTTC.

The chain joins TRBV9 to TRBJ1-3; TRBD1 might be the D (5 bases). The V and J ends lost 2 bases and 2 bases respectively, with 11 bases between them. CDR1 and CDR2 (germline): SGDLS, YYNGEE. The CDR3 runs 15 residues. The CDR3: CASSVGGVAGNTIYF. In DNA form, the CDR3 reads TGTGCCAGCAGCGTGGGGGGAGTAGCTGGAAACACCATATATTTT.

The chain joins TRBV3-1 (or the pseudogene TRBV3-2) to TRBJ2-1, with TRBD2 matching over 7 bases. This CDR3 is built from 19 residues. V lost 6 bases to trimming and J lost 1 base; unmatched junction nucleotides: 18. CDR1 and CDR2 from the germline V gene are LGHDT and YNNKEL (reference sequence). CDR3 DNA: TGTGCCAGCAGTCTACGACCTGGGGGACGGGGGGTTTCCTACAATGAGCAGTTCTTC. Its protein product is CASSLRPGGRGVSYNEQFF.

V and J are TRBV6-5 and TRBJ1-2, with 7 bases identical to TRBD1. The V gene's germline CDR1 is MNHEY and CDR2 SVGAGI. V lost 2 bases and J lost 3; bases outside the gene matches: 6. The CDR3 length is 15 residues. CDR3 loop: CASSYADRVDYGYTF. The CDR3 coding sequence is TGTGCCAGCAGTTACGCCGACAGGGTTGACTATGGCTACACCTTC.

The chain couples TRBV6-5 to TRBJ2-5; D is possibly TRBD1 (6 bases). V dropped 6 bases and J dropped 2 bases, with 13 bases sitting between them. CDR3 length equals 14 residues. Germline CDR1 MNHEY, CDR2 SVGAGI. DNA of the CDR3: TGTGCCAGCAGACCCGGACAGATTCAAGAGACCCAGTACTTC. Translation gives CASRPGQIQETQYF.

This chain connects TRBV6-5 to TRBJ2-7; 8 bases are a match to TRBD2. Germline V gene data show CDR1 as MNHEY and CDR2 as SVGAGI. J lost 6 bases, V lost 0 bases, and 1 base had no gene match. The CDR3 is 13 amino acids. The CDR3: CASSYSSGGEQYF. In DNA form, the CDR3 reads TGTGCCAGCAGTTACTCAAGCGGGGGCGAGCAGTACTTC.

The rearrangement uses TRBV6-5 and TRBJ2-7; no reliable D call. The germline V gene encodes CDR1 MNHEY and CDR2 SVGAGI. The ends were cut back, 0 bases at V and 4 bases at J, with 4 bases in the middle. The CDR3 is 12 residues long. DNA of the CDR3: TGTGCCAGCAGTTACTCCCCATACGAGCAGTACTTC. Protein: CASSYSPYEQYF.

This clone has a single count. This chain uses TRBV7-8 with TRBJ1-5; possible D gene TRBD1, 5 bases. Per germline, CDR1 SGHVS and CDR2 FQNEAQ. The CDR3 extends over 13 amino acids. V shed 5 bases and J shed 6 bases, with 11 bases lying between them. The DNA for the CDR3 is TGTGCCAGCAGCCTCGACGGGGGTCAGCCCCAGCATTTT. The encoded protein is CASSLDGGQPQHF.